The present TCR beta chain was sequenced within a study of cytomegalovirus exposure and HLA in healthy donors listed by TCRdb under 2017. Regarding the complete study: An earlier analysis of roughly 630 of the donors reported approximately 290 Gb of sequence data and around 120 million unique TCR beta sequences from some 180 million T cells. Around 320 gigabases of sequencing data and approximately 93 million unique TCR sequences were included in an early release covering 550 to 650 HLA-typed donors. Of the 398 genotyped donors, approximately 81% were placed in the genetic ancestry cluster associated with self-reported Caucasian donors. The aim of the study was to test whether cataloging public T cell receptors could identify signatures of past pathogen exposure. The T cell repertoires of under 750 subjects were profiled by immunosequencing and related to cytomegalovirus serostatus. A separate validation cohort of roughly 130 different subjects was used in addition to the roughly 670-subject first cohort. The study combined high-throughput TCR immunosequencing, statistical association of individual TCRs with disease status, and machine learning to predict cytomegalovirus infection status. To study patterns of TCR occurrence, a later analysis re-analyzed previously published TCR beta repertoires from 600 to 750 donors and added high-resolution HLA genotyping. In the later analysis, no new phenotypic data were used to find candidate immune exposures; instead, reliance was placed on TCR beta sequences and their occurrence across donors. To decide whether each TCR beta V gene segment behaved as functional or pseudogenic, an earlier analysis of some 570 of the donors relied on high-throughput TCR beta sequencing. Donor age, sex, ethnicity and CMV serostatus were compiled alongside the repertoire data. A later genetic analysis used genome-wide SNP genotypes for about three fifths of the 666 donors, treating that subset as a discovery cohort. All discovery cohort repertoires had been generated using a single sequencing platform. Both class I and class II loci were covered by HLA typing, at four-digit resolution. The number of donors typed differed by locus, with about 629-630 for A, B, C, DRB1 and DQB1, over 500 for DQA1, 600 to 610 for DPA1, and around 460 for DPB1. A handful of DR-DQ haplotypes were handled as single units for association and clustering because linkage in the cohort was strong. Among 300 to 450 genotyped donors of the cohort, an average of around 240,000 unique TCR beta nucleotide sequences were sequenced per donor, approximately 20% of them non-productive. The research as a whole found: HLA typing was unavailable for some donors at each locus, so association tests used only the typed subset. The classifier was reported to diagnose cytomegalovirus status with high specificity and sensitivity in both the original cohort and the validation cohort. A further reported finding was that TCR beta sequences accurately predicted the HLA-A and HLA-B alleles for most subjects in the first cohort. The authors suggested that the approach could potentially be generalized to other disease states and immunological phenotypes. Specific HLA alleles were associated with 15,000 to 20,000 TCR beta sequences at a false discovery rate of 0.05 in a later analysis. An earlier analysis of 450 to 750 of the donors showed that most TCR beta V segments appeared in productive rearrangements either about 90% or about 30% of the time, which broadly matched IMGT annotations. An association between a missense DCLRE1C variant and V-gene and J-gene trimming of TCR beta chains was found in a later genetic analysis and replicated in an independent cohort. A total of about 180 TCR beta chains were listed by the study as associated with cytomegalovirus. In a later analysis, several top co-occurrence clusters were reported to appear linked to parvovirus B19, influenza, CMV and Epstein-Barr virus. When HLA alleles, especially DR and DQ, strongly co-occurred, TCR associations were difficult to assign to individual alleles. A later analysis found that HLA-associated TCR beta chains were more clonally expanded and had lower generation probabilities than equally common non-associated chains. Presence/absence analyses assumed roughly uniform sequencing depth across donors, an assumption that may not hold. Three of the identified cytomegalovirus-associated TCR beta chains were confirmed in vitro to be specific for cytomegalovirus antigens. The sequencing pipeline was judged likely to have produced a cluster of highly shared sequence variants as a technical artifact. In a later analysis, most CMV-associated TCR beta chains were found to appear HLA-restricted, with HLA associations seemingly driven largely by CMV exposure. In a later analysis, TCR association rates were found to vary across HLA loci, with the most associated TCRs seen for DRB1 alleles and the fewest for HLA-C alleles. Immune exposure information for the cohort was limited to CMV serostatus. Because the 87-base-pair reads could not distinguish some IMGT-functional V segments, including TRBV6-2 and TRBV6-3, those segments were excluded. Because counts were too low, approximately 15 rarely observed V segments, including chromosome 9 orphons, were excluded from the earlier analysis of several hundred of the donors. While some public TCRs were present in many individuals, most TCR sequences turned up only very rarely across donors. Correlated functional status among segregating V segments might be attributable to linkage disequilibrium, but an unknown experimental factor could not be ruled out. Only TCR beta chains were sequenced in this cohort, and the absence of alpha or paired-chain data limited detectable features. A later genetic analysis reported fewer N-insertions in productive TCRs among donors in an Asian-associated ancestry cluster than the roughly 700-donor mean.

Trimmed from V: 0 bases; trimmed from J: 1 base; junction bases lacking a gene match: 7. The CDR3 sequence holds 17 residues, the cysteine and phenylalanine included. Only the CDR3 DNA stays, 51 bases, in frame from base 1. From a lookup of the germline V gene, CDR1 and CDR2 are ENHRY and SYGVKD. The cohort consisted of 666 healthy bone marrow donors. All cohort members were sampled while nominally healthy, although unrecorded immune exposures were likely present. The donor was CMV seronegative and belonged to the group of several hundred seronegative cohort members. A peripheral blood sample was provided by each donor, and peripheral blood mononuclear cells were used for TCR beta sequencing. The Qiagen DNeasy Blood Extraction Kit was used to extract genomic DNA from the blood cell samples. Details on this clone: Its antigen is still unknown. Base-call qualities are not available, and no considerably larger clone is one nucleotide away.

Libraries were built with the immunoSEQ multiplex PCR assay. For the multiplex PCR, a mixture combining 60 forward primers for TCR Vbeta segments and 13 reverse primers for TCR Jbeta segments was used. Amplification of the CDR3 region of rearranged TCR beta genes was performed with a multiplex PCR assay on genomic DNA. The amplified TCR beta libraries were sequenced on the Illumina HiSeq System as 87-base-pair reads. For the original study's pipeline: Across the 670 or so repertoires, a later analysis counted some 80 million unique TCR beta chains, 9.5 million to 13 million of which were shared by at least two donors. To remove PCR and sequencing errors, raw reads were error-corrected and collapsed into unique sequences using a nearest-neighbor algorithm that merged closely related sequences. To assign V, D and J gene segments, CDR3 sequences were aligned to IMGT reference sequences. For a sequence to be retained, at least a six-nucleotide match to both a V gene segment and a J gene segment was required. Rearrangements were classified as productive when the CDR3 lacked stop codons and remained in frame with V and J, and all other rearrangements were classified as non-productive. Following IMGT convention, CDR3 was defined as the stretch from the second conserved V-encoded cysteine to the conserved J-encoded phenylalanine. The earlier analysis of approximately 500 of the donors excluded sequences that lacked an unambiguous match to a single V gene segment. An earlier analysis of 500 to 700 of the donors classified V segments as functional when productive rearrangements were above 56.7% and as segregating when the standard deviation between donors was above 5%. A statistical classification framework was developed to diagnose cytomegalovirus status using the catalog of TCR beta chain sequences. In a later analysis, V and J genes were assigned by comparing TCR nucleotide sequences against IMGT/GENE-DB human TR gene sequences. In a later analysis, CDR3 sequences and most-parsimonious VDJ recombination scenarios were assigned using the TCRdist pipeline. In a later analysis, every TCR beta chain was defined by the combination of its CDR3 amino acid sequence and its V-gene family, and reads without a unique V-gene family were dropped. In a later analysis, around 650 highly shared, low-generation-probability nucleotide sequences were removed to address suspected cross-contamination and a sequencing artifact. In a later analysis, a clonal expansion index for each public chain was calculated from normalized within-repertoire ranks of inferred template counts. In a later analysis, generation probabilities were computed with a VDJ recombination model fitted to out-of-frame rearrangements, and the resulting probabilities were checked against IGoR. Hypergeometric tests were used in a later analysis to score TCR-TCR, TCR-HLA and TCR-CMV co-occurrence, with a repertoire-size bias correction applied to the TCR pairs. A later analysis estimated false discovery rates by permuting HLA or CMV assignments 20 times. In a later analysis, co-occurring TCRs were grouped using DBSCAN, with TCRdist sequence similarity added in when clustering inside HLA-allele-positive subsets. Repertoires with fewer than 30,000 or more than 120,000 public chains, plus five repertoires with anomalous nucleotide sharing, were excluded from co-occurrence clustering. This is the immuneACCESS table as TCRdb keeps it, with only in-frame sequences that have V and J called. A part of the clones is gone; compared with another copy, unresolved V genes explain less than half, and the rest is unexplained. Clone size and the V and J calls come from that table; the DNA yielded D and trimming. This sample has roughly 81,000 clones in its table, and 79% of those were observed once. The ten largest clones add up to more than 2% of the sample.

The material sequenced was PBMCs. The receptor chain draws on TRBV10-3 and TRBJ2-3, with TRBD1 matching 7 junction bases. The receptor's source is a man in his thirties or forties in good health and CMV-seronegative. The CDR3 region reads CAISESYGTAGTDTQYF. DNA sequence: TGTGCCATCAGTGAGTCGTACGGGACAGCCGGCACAGATACGCAGTATTTT.